The rows below give T cell receptor beta chains drawn from one sample of a study of cytomegalovirus exposure and HLA in healthy donors. This table comes from immunoSEQ multiplex PCR, and its TCRdb copy is limited to in-frame clones, with some not included. Here the sample spans about 140,000 clones, around 79% being singletons. The sample comprised PBMCs. Receptors originate from a male donor in good health and CMV-seronegative. CDR3s include the opening cysteine and the closing phenylalanine or tryptophan. The D gene is left open where the match is weak. The size field is filled for only some rows; it gives once, few, many or a size class.

size	J	V	D	DNA	CDR3
few	TRBJ2-1	TRBV7-9	TRBD2	TGTTCCAGCAGCCATAGCGGGAGGGCCAATTTGGGGCAGTTCTTC	CSSSHSGRANLGQFF
NA	TRBJ2-7	TRBV5-1	NA	TGCGCCAGCAGCGATGGTCCACAGGGCTTAGGCTCCTACGAGCAGTACTTC	CASSDGPQGLGSYEQYF
NA	TRBJ1-2	TRBV6-1	NA	TGTGCCAGCACCAAGACAGGAAACTATGGCTACACCTTC	CASTKTGNYGYTF
NA	TRBJ2-7	TRBV5-6	NA	TGTGCCAGCAGCTTGGCGGACGAGCAGTACTTC	CASSLADEQYF
few	TRBJ1-5	TRBV27	TRBD1	TGTGCCAGCAGTTCAGGGAAGGGGGCTAGCAATCAGCCCCAGCATTTT	CASSSGKGASNQPQHF
few	TRBJ2-1	TRBV6-1	TRBD2	TGTGCCAGCAGTGGAACAGGACTAGCGGGAGTAAATGAGCAGTTCTTC	CASSGTGLAGVNEQFF
NA	TRBJ2-1	TRBV7-6	TRBD1	TGTGCCAGCAGCTTAACAGGGGCAGGGGGGCAGTTCTTC	CASSLTGAGGQFF
NA	TRBJ1-4	TRBV5-1	TRBD1	TGCGCCAGCAGCCTGGGGACAGGGGATGAAAAACTGTTTTTT	CASSLGTGDEKLFF
few	TRBJ1-3	TRBV5-6	NA	TGTGCCAGCAGCGCCAACAGAGACTACTTGGGAAACACCATATATTTT	CASSANRDYLGNTIYF
NA	TRBJ2-7	TRBV6-1	TRBD2	TGTGCCAGCAGTGAAGAGAGGACTAGCAGTAGTTTTCCCTACGAGCAGTACTTC	CASSEERTSSSFPYEQYF
few	TRBJ1-4	TRBV2	TRBD1	TGTGCCAGCAGTCGGGACAGGGGGCTTGAAAAACTGTTTTTT	CASSRDRGLEKLFF
NA	TRBJ2-3	TRBV15	TRBD2	TGTGCCACCAGCAGCAGCCTAGCGGGAGGTGCAGATACGCAGTATTTT	CATSSSLAGGADTQYF
once	TRBJ2-1	TRBV7-9	TRBD2	TGTGCCAGCAGCTTTTGGGGGAGGACTAGCATCTACAATGAGCAGTTCTTC	CASSFWGRTSIYNEQFF
NA	TRBJ2-5	TRBV27	NA	TGTGCCAGCAGGGACAGTAAAGAGACCCAGTACTTC	CASRDSKETQYF
few	TRBJ2-2	TRBV19	NA	TGTGCCAGTACCCCAACGGGGAGCACCGGGGAGCTGTTTTTT	CASTPTGSTGELFF
NA	TRBJ1-1	TRBV11-2	NA	TGTGCCAGCAGCTTGGGTTGGACAGAGAACACTGAAGCTTTCTTT	CASSLGWTENTEAFF
NA	TRBJ2-7	TRBV7-9	TRBD2	TGTGCCAGCAGCTTAGGCCCCGGGACTAGCGGAGGCGAGCAGTACTTC	CASSLGPGTSGGEQYF
few	TRBJ2-7	TRBV9	TRBD1	TGTGCCAGCAGCCCCCTTTCGGGACAGGGGGAGGAAATTTACTTC	CASSPLSGQGEEIYF
NA	TRBJ2-1	TRBV7-6	TRBD2	TGTGCCAGCAGCGCCCTGGGACTAGGGGCGAATGAGCAGTTCTTC	CASSALGLGANEQFF
NA	TRBJ1-3	TRBV7-9	NA	TGTGCCAGCAGTTCAGGCTCTGGAAACACCATATATTTT	CASSSGSGNTIYF
NA	TRBJ2-7	TRBV30	NA	TGTGCCTGGACTCGGGACTCCAGTTACGAGCAGTACTTC	CAWTRDSSYEQYF
NA	TRBJ2-7	TRBV11-2	NA	TGTGCCAGCAGCTTAGATACGGTCAGGGCCTACGAGCAGTACTTC	CASSLDTVRAYEQYF
NA	TRBJ1-1	TRBV4-1	NA	TGCGCCAGCAGCCCAAGACAGAGTCACGTAACGAACACTGAAGCTTTCTTT	CASSPRQSHVTNTEAFF
NA	TRBJ1-1	TRBV6-5	NA	TGTGCCAGCAGTTTGGCAGCGTACACTGAAGCTTTCTTT	CASSLAAYTEAFF
NA	TRBJ2-1	TRBV19	NA	TGTGCCAGTAGTAAAACTACAGGGACCTACTCCTACAATGAGCAGTTCTTC	CASSKTTGTYSYNEQFF
once	TRBJ1-2	TRBV7-3	NA	TGTGCCAGCAGCCCCCGAGGACAGCTTAACTATGGCTACACCTTC	CASSPRGQLNYGYTF
NA	TRBJ1-6	TRBV28	TRBD1	TGTGCCATCCGCCGGGACAGCAAAAATTCACCCCTCCACTTT	CAIRRDSKNSPLHF
NA	TRBJ2-7	TRBV5-3	NA	TGTGCCAGAAGCTTCCCCAGGGCTTACTCCTACGAGCAGTACTTC	CARSFPRAYSYEQYF
NA	TRBJ1-2	TRBV18	NA	TGTGCCAGCTCACCGCCAGGGCTCAAAAGCGTCTATGGCTACACCTTC	CASSPPGLKSVYGYTF
NA	TRBJ2-7	TRBV14	TRBD1	TGTGCCAGCAGCCCACAACAGGGGACCTACGAGCAGTACTTC	CASSPQQGTYEQYF
NA	TRBJ2-5	TRBV5-1	NA	TGCGCCAGCAGCTTGGCTCAGGGACAAGAGACCCAGTACTTC	CASSLAQGQETQYF
NA	TRBJ2-7	TRBV11-2	NA	TGTGCCAGCAGCTCCCCGGGGGTGGGGATCCACGAGCAGTACTTC	CASSSPGVGIHEQYF
NA	TRBJ1-2	TRBV27	TRBD1	TGTGCCAGCAGTTCCCCCCGGGACAGGGGGAACTATGGCTACACCTTC	CASSSPRDRGNYGYTF
NA	TRBJ1-2	TRBV7-9	TRBD1	TGTGCCAGCAGCTCGATCGGGACAGGCTACTATGGCTACACCTTC	CASSSIGTGYYGYTF
NA	TRBJ1-5	TRBV2	NA	TGTGCCAGCAGGACAGGTTTCAATCAGCCCCAGCATTTT	CASRTGFNQPQHF
NA	TRBJ1-1	TRBV5-1	NA	TGCGCCAGCAGCTCGGGGGGGCAAAGGAGTAACACTGAAGCTTTCTTT	CASSSGGQRSNTEAFF
few	TRBJ1-1	TRBV19	TRBD1	TGTGCCCGTAGTATAGACTCCGGGACAGTGAACACTGAAGCTTTCTTT	CARSIDSGTVNTEAFF